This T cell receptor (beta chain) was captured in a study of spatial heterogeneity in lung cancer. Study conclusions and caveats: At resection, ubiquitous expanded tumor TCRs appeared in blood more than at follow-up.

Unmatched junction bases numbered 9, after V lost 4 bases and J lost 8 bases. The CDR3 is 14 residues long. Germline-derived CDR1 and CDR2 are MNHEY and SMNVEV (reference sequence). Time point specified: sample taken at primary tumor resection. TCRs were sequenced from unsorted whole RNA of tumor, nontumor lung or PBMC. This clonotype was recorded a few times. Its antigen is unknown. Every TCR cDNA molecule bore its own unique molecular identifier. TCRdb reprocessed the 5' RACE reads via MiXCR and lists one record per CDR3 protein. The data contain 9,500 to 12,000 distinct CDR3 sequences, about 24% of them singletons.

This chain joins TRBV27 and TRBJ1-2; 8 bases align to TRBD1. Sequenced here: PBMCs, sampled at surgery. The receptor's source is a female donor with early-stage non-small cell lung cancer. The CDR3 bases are TGTGCCAGCAGTTCCGGGACAGGTTCGAAAGGCTACACCTTC. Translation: CASSSGTGSKGYTF.